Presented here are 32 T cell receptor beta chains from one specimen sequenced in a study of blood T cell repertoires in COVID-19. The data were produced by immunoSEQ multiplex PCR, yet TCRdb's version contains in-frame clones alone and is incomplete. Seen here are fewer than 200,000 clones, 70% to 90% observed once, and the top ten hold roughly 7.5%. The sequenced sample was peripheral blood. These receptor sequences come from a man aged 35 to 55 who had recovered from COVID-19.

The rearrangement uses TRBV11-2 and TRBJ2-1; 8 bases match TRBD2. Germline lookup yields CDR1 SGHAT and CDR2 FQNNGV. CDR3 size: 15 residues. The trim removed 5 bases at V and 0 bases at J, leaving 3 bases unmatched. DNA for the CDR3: TGTGCCAGCAGCGTGACTAGCGACTCCTACAATGAGCAGTTCTTC. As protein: CASSVTSDSYNEQFF.

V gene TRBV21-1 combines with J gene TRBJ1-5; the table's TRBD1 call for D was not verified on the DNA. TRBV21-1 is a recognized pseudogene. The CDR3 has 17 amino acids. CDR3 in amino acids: CASSEGQGAYSNQPQHF. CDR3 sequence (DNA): TGTGCCAGCAGCGAAGGACAGGGGGCTTATAGCAATCAGCCCCAGCATTTT.

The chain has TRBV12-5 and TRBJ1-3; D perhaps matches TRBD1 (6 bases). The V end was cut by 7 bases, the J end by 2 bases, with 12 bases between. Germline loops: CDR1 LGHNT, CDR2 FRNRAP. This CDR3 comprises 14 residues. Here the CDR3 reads CASARGTPGNTIYF. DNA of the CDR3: TGTGCTAGTGCCCGAGGGACACCTGGAAACACCATATATTTT.

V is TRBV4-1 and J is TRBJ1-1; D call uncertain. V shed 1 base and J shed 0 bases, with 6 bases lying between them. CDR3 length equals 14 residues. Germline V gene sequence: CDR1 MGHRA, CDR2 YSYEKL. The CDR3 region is CASSQVSMNTEAFF. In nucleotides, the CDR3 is TGCGCCAGCAGCCAAGTGAGCATGAACACTGAAGCTTTCTTT.

The CDR3 is CASQARLFPTSGGTQYF. The CDR3, as DNA: TGTGCCAGCCAAGCAAGGCTATTTCCCACCTCGGGTGGGACCCAGTACTTC. V and J are TRBV27 and TRBJ2-5; D gene unclear. Germline CDR1 MNHEY, CDR2 SMNVEV (reference sequence). Trimming shortened V by 8 bases and J by 7 bases, and 29 bases separated the two germline ends. This CDR3 is 17 amino acids long.

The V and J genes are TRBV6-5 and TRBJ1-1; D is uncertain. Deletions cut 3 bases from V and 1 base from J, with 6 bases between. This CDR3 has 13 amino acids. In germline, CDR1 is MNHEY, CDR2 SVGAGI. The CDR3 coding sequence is TGTGCCAGCAGTTATAAGAGGAACACTGAAGCTTTCTTT. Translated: CASSYKRNTEAFF.

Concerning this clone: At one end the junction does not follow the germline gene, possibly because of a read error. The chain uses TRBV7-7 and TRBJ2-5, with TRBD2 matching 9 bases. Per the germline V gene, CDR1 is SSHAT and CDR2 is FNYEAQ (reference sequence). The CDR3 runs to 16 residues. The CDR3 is CASSPRVSGGKETQYF. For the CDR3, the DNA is TGTGCTAGCAGCCCCCGGGTGAGCGGGGGGAAAGAGACCCAGTACTTC.

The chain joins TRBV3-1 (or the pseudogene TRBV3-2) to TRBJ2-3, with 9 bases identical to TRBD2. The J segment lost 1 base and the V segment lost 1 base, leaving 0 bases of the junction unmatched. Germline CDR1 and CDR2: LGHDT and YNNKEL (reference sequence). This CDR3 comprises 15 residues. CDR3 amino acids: CASSQGTSGTDTQYF. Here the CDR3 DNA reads TGTGCCAGCAGCCAAGGGACTAGCGGCACAGATACGCAGTATTTT.

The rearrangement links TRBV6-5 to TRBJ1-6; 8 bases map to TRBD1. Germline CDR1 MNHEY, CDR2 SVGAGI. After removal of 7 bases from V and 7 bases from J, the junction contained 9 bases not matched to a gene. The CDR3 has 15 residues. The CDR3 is CASTPGGSTNSPLHF. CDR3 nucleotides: TGTGCCAGCACCCCAGGGGGCAGCACAAATTCACCCCTCCACTTT.

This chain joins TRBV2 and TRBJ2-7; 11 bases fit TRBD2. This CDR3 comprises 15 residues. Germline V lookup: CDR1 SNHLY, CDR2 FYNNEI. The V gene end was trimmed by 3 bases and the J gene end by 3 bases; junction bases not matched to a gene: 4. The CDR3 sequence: CASSERTSGFYEQYF. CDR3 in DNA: TGTGCCAGCAGTGAGAGGACTAGCGGGTTCTACGAGCAGTACTTC.

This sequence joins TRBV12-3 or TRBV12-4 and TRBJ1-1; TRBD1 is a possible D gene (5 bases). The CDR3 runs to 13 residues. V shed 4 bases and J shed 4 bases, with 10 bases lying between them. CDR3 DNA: TGTGCCAGCAGTTCCGGCGGGGGCACTGAAGCTTTCTTT. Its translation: CASSSGGGTEAFF.

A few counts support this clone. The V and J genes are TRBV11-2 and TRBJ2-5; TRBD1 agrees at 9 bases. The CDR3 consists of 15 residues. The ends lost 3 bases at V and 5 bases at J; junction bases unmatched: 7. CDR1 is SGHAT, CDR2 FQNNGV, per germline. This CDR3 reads CASSFGTGGTETQYF. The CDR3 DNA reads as TGTGCCAGCAGCTTCGGTACAGGGGGCACGGAGACCCAGTACTTC.

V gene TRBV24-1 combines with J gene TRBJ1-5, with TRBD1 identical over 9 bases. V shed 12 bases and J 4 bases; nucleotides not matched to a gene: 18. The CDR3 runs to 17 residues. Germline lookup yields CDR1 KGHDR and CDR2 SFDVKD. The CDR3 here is CAPRELFRDRENQPQHF. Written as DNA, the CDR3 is TGTGCCCCGCGGGAATTGTTCCGGGACAGGGAGAATCAGCCCCAGCATTTT.

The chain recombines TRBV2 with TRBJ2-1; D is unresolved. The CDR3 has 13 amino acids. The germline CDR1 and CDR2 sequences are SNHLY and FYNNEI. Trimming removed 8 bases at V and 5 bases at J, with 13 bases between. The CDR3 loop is CASVSRRNNEQFF. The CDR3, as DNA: TGTGCCAGCGTTTCGCGGAGAAACAATGAGCAGTTCTTC.

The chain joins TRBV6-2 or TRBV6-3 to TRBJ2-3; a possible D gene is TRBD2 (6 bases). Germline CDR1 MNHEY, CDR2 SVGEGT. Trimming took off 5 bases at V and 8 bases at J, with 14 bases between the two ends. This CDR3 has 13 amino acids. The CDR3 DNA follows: TGTGCCAGCAGTGTCGGCGGGGCCGTTACGCAGTATTTT. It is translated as CASSVGGAVTQYF.

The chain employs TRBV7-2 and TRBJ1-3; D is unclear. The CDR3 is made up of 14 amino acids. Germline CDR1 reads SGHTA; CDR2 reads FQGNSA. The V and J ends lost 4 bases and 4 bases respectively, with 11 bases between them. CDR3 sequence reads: CASSSGSGGNTIYF. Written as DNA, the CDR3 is TGTGCCAGCAGCTCGGGGTCGGGAGGAAACACCATATATTTT. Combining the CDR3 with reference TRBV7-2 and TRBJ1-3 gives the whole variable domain GAGVSQSPSNKVTEKGKDVELRCDPISGHTALYWYRQSLGQGLEFLIYFQGNSAPDKSGLPSDRFSAERTGGSVSTLTIQRTQQEDSAVYLCASSSGSGGNTIYFGEGSWLTVV.

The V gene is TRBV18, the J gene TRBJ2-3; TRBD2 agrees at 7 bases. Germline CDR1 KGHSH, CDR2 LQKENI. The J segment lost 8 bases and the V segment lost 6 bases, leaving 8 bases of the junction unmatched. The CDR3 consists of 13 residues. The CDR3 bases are TGTGCCAGCTCTCCGCCTAGCGGCGTTACGCAGTATTTT. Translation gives CASSPPSGVTQYF.

CDR3 DNA: TGTGCCTGGGACAGGGCCCGGAACACTGAAGCTTTCTTT. It specifies CAWDRARNTEAFF. The chain joins TRBV30 to TRBJ1-1; 7 positions match TRBD1. Per the germline V gene, CDR1 is GTSNPN and CDR2 is SVGIG (reference sequence). The length of the CDR3 is 13 residues. V gave up 5 bases and J gave up 1 base; unmatched junction bases: 4.

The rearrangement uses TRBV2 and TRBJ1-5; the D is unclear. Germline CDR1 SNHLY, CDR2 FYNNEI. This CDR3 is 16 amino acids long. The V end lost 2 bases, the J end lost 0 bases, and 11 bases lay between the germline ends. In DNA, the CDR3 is TGTGCCAGCAGTGAACGGAGCACATATAGCAATCAGCCCCAGCATTTT. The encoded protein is CASSERSTYSNQPQHF.

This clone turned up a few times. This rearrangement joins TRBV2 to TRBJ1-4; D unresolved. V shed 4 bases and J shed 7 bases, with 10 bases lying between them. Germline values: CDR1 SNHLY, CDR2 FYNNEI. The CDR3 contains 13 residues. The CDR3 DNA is TGTGCCAGCAGTGTTGCGGGAACTGAAAAACTGTTTTTT. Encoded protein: CASSVAGTEKLFF.

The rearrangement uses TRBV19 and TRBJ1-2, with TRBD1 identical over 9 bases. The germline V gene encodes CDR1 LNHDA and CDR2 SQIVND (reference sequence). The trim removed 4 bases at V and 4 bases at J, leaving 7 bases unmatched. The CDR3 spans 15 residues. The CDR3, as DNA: TGTGCCAGTAGTACCCGGACAGGGGCCCTCTATGGCTACACCTTC. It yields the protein CASSTRTGALYGYTF.

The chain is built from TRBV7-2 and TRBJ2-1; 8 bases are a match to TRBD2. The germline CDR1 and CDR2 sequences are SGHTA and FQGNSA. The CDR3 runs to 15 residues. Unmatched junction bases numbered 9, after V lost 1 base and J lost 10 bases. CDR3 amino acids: CASSLEQAGASEQFF. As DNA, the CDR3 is TGTGCCAGCAGCTTAGAACAAGCGGGAGCTTCAGAGCAGTTCTTC.

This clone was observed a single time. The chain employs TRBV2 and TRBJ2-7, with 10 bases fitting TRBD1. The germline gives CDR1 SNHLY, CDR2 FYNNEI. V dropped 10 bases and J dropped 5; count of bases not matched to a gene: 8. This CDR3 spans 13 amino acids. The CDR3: CATQGQGIDEQYF. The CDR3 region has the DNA TGTGCCACCCAGGGACAGGGGATCGACGAGCAGTACTTC.

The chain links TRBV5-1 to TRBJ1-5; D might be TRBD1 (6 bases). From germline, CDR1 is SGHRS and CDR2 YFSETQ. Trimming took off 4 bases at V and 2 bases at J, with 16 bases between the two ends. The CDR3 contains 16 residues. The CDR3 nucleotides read TGCGCCAGCAGCCCGCGCCGGACAGCCGGCAATCAGCCCCAGCATTTT. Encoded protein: CASSPRRTAGNQPQHF.

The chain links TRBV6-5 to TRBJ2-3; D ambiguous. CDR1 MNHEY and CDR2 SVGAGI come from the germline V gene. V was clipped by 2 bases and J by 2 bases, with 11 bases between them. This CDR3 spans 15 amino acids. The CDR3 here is CASSYRGLFTDTQYF. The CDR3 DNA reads TGTGCCAGCAGTTACAGAGGTCTATTCACAGATACGCAGTATTTT.

CDR3 loop: CASSTLRRGNTEAFF. CDR3 bases: TGTGCCAGCAGTACCCTCCGACGGGGGAACACTGAAGCTTTCTTT. This chain uses TRBV6-5 with TRBJ1-1; no clear D. The V end lost 5 bases, the J end lost 1 base, and 14 bases lay between the germline ends. CDR1 MNHEY and CDR2 SVGAGI come from the germline V gene. The length of the CDR3 is 15 residues.

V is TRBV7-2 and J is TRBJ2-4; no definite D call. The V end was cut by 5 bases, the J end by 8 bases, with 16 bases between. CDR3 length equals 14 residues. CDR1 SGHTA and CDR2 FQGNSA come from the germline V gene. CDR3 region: CASSPDFSNHIQYF. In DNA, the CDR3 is TGTGCCAGCAGCCCCGATTTTAGTAACCACATTCAGTACTTC. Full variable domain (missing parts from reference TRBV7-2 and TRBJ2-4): GAGVSQSPSNKVTEKGKDVELRCDPISGHTALYWYRQSLGQGLEFLIYFQGNSAPDKSGLPSDRFSAERTGGSVSTLTIQRTQQEDSAVYLCASSPDFSNHIQYFGAGTRLSVL.

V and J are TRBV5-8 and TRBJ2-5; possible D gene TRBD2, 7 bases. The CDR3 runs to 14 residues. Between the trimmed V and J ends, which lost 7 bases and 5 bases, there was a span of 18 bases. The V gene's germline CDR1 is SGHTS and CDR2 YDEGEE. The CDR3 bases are TGTGCCAGCGCTCTTTGGGGGGGCAGGGAGACCCAGTACTTC. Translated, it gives CASALWGGRETQYF.

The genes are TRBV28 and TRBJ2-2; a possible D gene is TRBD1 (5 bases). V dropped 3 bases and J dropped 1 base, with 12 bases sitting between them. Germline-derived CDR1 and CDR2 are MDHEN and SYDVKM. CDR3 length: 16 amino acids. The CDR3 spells CASSFPGQGNTGELFF. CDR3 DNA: TGTGCCAGCAGTTTTCCCGGGCAGGGGAACACCGGGGAGCTGTTTTTT.

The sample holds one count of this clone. The chain's CDR3 is CATSDLLSGLAYNEQFF. The DNA for the CDR3 is TGTGCCACCAGTGATTTGTTGTCGGGACTAGCCTACAATGAGCAGTTCTTC. J is TRBJ2-1 and V is TRBV24-1, with TRBD2 matching 8 bases. The trim removed 0 bases at V and 2 bases at J, leaving 5 bases unmatched. Germline values: CDR1 KGHDR, CDR2 SFDVKD. This CDR3 has 17 residues.

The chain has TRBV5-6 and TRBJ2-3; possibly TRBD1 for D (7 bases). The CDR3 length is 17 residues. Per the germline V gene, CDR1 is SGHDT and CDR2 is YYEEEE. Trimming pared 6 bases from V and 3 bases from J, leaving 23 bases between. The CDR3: CASTSGEAGGMTDTQYF. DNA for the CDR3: TGTGCCAGCACGTCAGGGGAAGCAGGGGGGATGACAGATACGCAGTATTTT.

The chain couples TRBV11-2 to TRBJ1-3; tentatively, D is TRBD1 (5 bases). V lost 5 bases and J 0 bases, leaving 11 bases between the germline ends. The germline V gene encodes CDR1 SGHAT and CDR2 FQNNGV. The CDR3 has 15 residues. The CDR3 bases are TGTGCCAGCAGCGGGGGGACGATCTCTGGAAACACCATATATTTT. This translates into CASSGGTISGNTIYF.